Listed below are T cell receptor beta chains from one sample, sequenced in a study of cytomegalovirus exposure and HLA in healthy donors. Generated by immunoSEQ multiplex PCR, the TCRdb table keeps only in-frame clones and is missing some. The sample lists tens of thousands of clones, over 60% occurring once. Sequenced material: PBMCs. The receptors derive from a boy aged 5 to 17 in good health and CMV-seropositive. CDR3s include the opening cysteine and the closing phenylalanine or tryptophan.

V gene: TRBV15
CDR3 protein: CATSRQGLDTQYF

V gene: TRBV9
CDR3 protein: CASSVVEGDPYEQYF

V gene: TRBV5-4
CDR3 protein: CASRTGGSGNQETQYF

V gene: TRBV6-1
CDR3 protein: CASSEEGTGHQPQHF

V gene: TRBV9
CDR3 protein: CASSATGTYGYTF

V gene: TRBV7-8
CDR3 protein: CASSQRTSDYEQYF

V gene: TRBV28
CDR3 protein: CASSFQGTSGTYLYEQYF

V gene: TRBV9
CDR3 protein: CASSASGTSGRVETQYF

V gene: TRBV2
CDR3 protein: CASSLTGTNTGELFF

V gene: TRBV27
CDR3 protein: CASSLYAGAGSGANVLTF

V gene: TRBV28
CDR3 protein: CASSPGDRYYEQYF

V gene: TRBV5-1
CDR3 protein: CASSFPDTGYTF

V gene: TRBV25-1
CDR3 protein: CASSDGIQVSYEQYF

V gene: TRBV7-8
CDR3 protein: CASSPVGTRFLGGQPQHF

V gene: TRBV6-6
CDR3 protein: CASRGDLTEAFF

V gene: TRBV2
CDR3 protein: CASTSPGQSFYGYPF

V gene: TRBV10-2
CDR3 protein: CASSDARYQETQYF

V gene: TRBV5-6
CDR3 protein: CASSLGEGFGQPQHF

V gene: TRBV6-5
CDR3 protein: CASSYTRDSIQYF

V gene: TRBV11-3
CDR3 protein: CASSPSAGGPWGEQFF

V gene: TRBV28
CDR3 protein: CASSLPAGELFF

V gene: TRBV28
CDR3 protein: CASRSTGNNQPQHF

V gene: TRBV6-5
CDR3 protein: CASSPNGPPGTEAFF

V gene: TRBV18
CDR3 protein: CASSRDSGHQFF

V gene: TRBV30
CDR3 protein: CAWSVRREWSGELFF

V gene: TRBV5-6
CDR3 protein: CASSRTGSQETQYF

V gene: TRBV6-1
CDR3 protein: CASSEAGGNNQPQHF

V gene: TRBV19
CDR3 protein: CASSRDRAKNQPQHF

V gene: TRBV15
CDR3 protein: CATSSNRGSTDTQYF

V gene: TRBV5-1
CDR3 protein: CASREAGATYEQYF

V gene: TRBV2
CDR3 protein: CASRPDGRDNNEQFF

V gene: TRBV30
CDR3 protein: CAWSRGTYEQYF

V gene: TRBV6-6
CDR3 protein: CASSYLTGKNYGYTF

V gene: TRBV5-1
CDR3 protein: CASSLGQPQDTQYF

V gene: TRBV5-8
CDR3 protein: CAAVPRGGTEAFF

V gene: TRBV29-1
CDR3 protein: CSVEGAGREQYF

V gene: TRBV18
CDR3 protein: CASSSDRSYEQYF

V gene: TRBV2
CDR3 protein: CASSLQGRGANVLTF

V gene: TRBV30
CDR3 protein: CAWSFSPGLAGEQFF

V gene: TRBV7-9
CDR3 protein: CASSLAGHSDYTF